This passage covers 3 T cell receptor beta chains from one sample sequenced in a study of spatial heterogeneity in lung cancer. This sample's time point: sample taken at primary tumor resection. No cells were sorted before sequencing. The whole RNA sequenced was extracted from tumor, nontumor lung or frozen PBMC. TCRdb analysed the 5' RACE reads with MiXCR anew, one entry per CDR3 protein. The sample holds 15,000 or so distinct CDR3 sequences; over 6.5% are singletons and the top ten take 33%. The material sequenced was PBMCs, taken at surgery. The origin of the receptors is a female donor with early-stage non-small cell lung cancer.

This clonotype was counted many times. The chain carries TRBV5-1 and TRBJ1-4, with D unresolved. V shed 6 bases and J shed 4 bases, with 13 bases lying between them. There are 14 residues in the CDR3. Germline values: CDR1 SGHRS, CDR2 YFSETQ. The CDR3 protein is CASNPGPHNEKLFF. For the CDR3, the DNA is TGCGCCAGCAACCCGGGCCCTCATAATGAAAAACTGTTTTTT.

The table lists this clonotype with many counts. V usage is TRBV6-1 and J usage is TRBJ2-2; 11 bases align to TRBD2. This CDR3 spans 18 amino acids. CDR1 and CDR2 (germline): MNHNS, SASEGT. V trimming: 2 bases; J trimming: 4 bases; junction bases outside the gene matches: 9. The CDR3 protein is CASSEYLAGGPSTGELFF. The CDR3 DNA is TGTGCCAGCAGTGAATATCTAGCGGGGGGCCCGAGCACCGGGGAGCTGTTTTTT.

The sample holds many counts of this clonotype. The chain combines TRBV7-2 with TRBJ1-3; D is unclear. V dropped 5 bases and J dropped 1 base, with 15 bases sitting between them. CDR1 and CDR2 from the germline V gene are SGHTA and FQGNSA. The CDR3 runs to 16 residues. Here the CDR3 reads CASSPGGRQSGNTIYF. In nucleotides, the CDR3 is TGTGCCAGCAGCCCCGGAGGCCGCCAGTCTGGAAACACCATATATTTT.